This T cell receptor (beta chain) was captured in a study of T cell responses to AZD1222 COVID-19 vaccine. Per the germline V gene, CDR1 is MDHEN and CDR2 is SYDVKM. The trim removed 6 bases at V and 7 bases at J, leaving 20 bases unmatched. CDR3 size: 19 residues. Method: immunoSEQ multiplex PCR; TCRdb's copy keeps in-frame clones and lacks some. This sample yields about 130,000 clones, of which around 92% are seen a single time; around 3.5% belongs to the top ten. Sequenced material: peripheral blood, taken 28 days after the second AZD1222 dose. The source is an adult who received the AZD1222 COVID-19 vaccine. The chain is built from TRBV28 and TRBJ1-5; 11 bases are shared with TRBD1. The DNA of the CDR3 is TGTGCCAGCAGACCCTCGCCCGGGACAGGGGGATCTTTTAGGCAGCCCCAGCATTTT. It encodes CASRPSPGTGGSFRQPQHF.